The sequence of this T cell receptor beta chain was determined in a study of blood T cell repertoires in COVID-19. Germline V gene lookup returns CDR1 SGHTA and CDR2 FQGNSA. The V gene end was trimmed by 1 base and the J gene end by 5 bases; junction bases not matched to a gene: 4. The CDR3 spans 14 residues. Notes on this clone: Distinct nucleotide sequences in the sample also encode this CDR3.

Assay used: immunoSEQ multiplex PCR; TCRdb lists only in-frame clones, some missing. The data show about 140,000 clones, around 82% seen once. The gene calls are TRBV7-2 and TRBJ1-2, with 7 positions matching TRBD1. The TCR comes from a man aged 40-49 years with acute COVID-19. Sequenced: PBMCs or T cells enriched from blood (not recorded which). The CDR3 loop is CASSLGGTDYGYTF. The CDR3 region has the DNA TGTGCCAGCAGCTTAGGAGGGACAGATTATGGCTACACCTTC.